The sequence of this T cell receptor (beta chain) was determined in a study of regulatory T cells in long-lasting Graves disease. Through Arm-PCR of CDR3 regions and iRepertoire HTBI primers, TCR beta libraries were built. From the multiplex PCR reads, TCRdb called clonotypes with MiXCR, one entry per CDR3 protein. Of around 420,000 distinct CDR3 sequences listed, 15% are singletons. Described time point: newly diagnosed GD, antithyroid drugs for less than 3 months. Researchers made the TCR library from RNA that was extracted from PBMCs. Patients met American Thyroid Association criteria for Graves' disease. The J segment lost 5 bases and the V segment lost 10 bases, leaving 8 bases of the junction unmatched. From germline, CDR1 is ENHRY and CDR2 SYGVKD. There are 13 residues in the CDR3. This clonotype was seen a handful of times. This sample was also put to use in a study of T cells in Graves' hyperthyroidism and ophthalmopathy. That paper states: The study left out patients who had uncontrolled infection, other autoimmune disease, pregnancy or lactation.

The receptor's source is a woman in her thirties or forties with Graves disease. Here the sequenced sample was peripheral blood mononuclear cells (PBMCs), taken at new diagnosis, from a patient treated with antithyroid drugs. The rearrangement uses TRBV10-3 and TRBJ1-5, with 7 bases aligning to TRBD1. CDR3 sequence (DNA): TGTGCCACGCGACAGGGTAGGGATCAGCCCCAGCATTTT. This codes for CATRQGRDQPQHF.